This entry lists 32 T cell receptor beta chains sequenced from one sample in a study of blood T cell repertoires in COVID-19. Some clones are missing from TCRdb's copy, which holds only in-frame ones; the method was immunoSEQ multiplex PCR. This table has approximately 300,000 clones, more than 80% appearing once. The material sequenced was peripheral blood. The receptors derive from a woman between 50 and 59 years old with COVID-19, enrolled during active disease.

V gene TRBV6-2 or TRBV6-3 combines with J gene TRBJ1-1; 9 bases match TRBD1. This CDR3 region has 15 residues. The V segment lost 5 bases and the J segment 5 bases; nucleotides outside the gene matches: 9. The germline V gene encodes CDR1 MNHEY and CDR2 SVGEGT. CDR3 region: CASSRMTGGETEAFF. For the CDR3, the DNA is TGTGCCAGCAGTAGAATGACAGGGGGAGAGACTGAAGCTTTCTTT.

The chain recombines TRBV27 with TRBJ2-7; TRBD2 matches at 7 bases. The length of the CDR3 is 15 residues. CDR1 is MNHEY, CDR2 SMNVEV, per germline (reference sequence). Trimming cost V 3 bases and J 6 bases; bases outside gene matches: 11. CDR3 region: CASSFNGRIEGEQYF. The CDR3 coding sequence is TGTGCCAGCAGTTTTAACGGGAGGATTGAGGGCGAGCAGTACTTC.

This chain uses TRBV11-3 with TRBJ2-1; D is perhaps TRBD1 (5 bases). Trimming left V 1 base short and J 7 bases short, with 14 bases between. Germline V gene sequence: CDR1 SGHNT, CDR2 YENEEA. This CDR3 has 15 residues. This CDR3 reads CASSLGTSVMNEQFF. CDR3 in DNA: TGTGCCAGCAGCTTAGGGACAAGCGTTATGAATGAGCAGTTCTTC.

The CDR3 protein is CASSLFLAAKQGLKETQYF. CDR3 coding DNA: TGTGCCAGCAGCTTATTCCTAGCGGCCAAGCAGGGCTTAAAAGAGACCCAGTACTTC. V usage is TRBV7-2 and J usage is TRBJ2-5; TRBD2 aligns across 7 bases. J was trimmed by 3 bases and V by 2 bases; bases with no gene match: 18. Germline V gene lookup returns CDR1 SGHTA and CDR2 FQGNSA. CDR3 length: 19 residues.

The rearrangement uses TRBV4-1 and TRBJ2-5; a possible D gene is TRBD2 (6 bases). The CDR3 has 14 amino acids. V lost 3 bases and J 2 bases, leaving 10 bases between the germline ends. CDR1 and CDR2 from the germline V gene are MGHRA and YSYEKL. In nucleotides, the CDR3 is TGCGCCAGCAGCCAGCCGACTAGGCAAGAGACCCAGTACTTC. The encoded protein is CASSQPTRQETQYF.

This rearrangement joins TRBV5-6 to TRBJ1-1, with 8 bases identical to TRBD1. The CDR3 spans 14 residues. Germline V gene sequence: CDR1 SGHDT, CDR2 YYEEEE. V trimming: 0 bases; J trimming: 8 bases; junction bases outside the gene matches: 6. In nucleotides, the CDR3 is TGTGCCAGCAGCTTGGTCTTACAGGGGGTAGAAGCTTTCTTT. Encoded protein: CASSLVLQGVEAFF.

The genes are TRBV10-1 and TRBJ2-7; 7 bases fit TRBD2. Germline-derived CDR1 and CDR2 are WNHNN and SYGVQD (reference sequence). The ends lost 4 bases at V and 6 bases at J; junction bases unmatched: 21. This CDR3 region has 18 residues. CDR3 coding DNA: TGCGCCAGCAGTGCAGGCCGAGCGGCGGGAGCGGCTACAGTCGAGCAGTACTTC. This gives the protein CASSAGRAAGAATVEQYF.

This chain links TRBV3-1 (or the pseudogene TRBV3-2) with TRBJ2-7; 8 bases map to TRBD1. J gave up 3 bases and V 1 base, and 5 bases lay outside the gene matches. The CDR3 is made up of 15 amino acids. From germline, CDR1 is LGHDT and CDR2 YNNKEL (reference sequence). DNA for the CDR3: TGTGCCAGCAGCCAAGCCTCCGGGACAGGCTACGAGCAGTACTTC. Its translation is CASSQASGTGYEQYF.

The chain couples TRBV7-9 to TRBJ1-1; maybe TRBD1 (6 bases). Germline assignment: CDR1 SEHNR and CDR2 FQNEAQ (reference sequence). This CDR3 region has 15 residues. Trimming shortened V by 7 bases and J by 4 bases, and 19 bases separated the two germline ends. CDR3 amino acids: CASTGEGVASTEAFF. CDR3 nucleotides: TGTGCCAGCACGGGCGAGGGGGTCGCAAGCACTGAAGCTTTCTTT.

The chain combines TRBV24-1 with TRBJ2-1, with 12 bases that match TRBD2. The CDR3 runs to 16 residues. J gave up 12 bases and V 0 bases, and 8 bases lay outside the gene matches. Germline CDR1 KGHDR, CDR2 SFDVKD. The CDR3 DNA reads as TGTGCCACCAGTGATTTGCTAGCGGGAGGGCCCGTCGGGCAGTTCTTC. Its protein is CATSDLLAGGPVGQFF.

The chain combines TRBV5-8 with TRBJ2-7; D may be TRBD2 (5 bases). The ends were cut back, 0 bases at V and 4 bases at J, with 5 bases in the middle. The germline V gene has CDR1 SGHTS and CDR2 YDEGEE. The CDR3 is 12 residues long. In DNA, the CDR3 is TGTGCCAGCAGCTTGGGCGGGTACGAGCAGTACTTC. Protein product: CASSLGGYEQYF. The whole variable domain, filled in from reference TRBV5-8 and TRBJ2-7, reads EAGVTQSPTHLIKTRGQQATLRCSPISGHTSVYWYQQALGLGLQFLLWYDEGEERNRGNFPPRFSGRQFPNYSSELNVNALELEDSALYLCASSLGGYEQYFGPGTRLTVT.

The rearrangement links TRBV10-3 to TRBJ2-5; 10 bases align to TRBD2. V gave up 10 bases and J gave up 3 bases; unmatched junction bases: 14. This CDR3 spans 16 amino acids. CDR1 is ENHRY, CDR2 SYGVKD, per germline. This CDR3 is CATGRILGTSEETQYF. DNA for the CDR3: TGTGCCACCGGAAGGATTCTTGGGACTAGCGAAGAGACCCAGTACTTC.

The CDR3 reads CASSSRTAYEQYF. The CDR3 coding sequence is TGTGCCAGCAGCTCCAGGACAGCCTACGAGCAGTACTTC. The J gene is TRBJ2-7, the V gene TRBV7-9; a weak D match, TRBD1 (6 bases). V shed 4 bases and J shed 2 bases, with 9 bases lying between them. Germline CDR1 is SEHNR and CDR2 is FQNEAQ (reference sequence). The CDR3 spans 13 residues. Full variable domain (missing parts from reference TRBV7-9 and TRBJ2-7): DTGVSQNPRHKITKRGQNVTFRCDPISEHNRLYWYRQTLGQGPEFLTYFQNEAQLEKSRLLSDRFSAERPKGSFSTLEIQRTEQGDSAMYLCASSSRTAYEQYFGPGTRLTVT.

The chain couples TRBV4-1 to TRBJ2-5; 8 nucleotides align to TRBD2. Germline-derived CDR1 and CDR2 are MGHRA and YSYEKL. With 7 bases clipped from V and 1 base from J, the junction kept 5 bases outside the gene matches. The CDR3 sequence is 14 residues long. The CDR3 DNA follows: TGCGCCAGCACCGCGGGAGGACCCCAAGAGACCCAGTACTTC. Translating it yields CASTAGGPQETQYF.

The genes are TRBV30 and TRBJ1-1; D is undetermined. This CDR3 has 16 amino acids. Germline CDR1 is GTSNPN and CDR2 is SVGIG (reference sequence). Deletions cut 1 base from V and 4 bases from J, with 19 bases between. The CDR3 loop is CAWSELGRVSGTEAFF. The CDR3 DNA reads TGTGCCTGGAGTGAACTAGGACGGGTGAGTGGCACTGAAGCTTTCTTT.

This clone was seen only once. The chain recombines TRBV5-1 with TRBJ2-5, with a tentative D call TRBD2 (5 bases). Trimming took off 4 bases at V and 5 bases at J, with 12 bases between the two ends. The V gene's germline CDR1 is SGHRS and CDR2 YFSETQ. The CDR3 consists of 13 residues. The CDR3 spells CASSPAGGETQYF. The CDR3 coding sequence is TGCGCCAGCAGCCCCGCCGGCGGGGAGACCCAGTACTTC.

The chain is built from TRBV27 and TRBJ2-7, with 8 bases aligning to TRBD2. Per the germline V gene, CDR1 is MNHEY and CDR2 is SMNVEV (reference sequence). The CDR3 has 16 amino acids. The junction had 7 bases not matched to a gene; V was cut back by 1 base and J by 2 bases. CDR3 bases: TGTGCCAGCAGTTTATTTCCCGGGAGGGCCCCCTACGAGCAGTACTTC. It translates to CASSLFPGRAPYEQYF.

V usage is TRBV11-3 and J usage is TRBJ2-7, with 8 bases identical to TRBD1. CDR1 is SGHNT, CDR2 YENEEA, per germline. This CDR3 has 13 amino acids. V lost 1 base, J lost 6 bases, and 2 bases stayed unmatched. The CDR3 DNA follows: TGTGCCAGCAGCTTAGGGACAGGGCGCGAGCAGTACTTC. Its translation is CASSLGTGREQYF.

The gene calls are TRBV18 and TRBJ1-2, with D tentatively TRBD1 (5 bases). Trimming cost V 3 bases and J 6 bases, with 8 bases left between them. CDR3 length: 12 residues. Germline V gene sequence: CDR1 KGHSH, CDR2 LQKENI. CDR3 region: CASSPDTNGYTF. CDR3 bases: TGTGCCAGCTCACCGGACACCAATGGCTACACCTTC.

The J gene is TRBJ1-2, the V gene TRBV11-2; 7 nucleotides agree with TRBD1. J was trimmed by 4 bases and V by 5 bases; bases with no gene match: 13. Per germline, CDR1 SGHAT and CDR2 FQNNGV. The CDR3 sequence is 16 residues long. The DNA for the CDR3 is TGTGCCAGCAGCGCTGATGCCGGGACAGCCGTCTATGGCTACACCTTC. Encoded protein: CASSADAGTAVYGYTF.

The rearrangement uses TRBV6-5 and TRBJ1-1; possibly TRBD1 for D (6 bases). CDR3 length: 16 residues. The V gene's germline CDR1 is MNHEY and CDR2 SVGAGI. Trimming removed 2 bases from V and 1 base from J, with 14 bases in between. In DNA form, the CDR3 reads TGTGCCAGCAGTTACCGTCATTCAGGGGCGAACACTGAAGCTTTCTTT. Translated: CASSYRHSGANTEAFF.

CDR3 nucleotides: TGTGCCATCAGTGGGACTAGCCGCGACTACGAGCAGTACTTC. Translating it yields CAISGTSRDYEQYF. This sequence joins TRBV10-3 and TRBJ2-7, with 8 nucleotides matching TRBD2. Germline loops: CDR1 ENHRY, CDR2 SYGVKD. V lost 4 bases to trimming and J lost 3 bases; unmatched junction nucleotides: 5. CDR3 length: 14 residues.

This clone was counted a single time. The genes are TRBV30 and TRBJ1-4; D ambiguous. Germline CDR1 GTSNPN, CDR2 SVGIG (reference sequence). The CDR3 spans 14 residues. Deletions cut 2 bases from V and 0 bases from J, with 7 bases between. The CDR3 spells CAWSSSATNEKLFF. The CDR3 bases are TGTGCCTGGAGTTCCTCTGCAACTAATGAAAAACTGTTTTTT.

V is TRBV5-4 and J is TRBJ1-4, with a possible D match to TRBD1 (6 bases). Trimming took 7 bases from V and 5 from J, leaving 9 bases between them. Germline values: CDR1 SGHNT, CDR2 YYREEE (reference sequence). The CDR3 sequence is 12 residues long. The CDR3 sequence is CASGGQNEKLFF. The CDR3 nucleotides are TGTGCCAGCGGGGGACAAAATGAAAAACTGTTTTTT.

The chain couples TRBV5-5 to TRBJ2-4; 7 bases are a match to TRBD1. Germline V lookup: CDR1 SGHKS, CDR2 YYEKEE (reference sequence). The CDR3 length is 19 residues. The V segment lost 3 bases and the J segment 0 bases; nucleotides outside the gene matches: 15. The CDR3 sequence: CASSSLYTTGLVAKNIQYF. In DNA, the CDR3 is TGTGCCAGCAGCTCCCTTTATACGACAGGGCTCGTAGCCAAAAACATTCAGTACTTC.

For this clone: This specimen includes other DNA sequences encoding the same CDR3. The CDR3: CASRGTSGNTGELFF. The CDR3 DNA reads TGTGCCAGCAGGGGAACTAGCGGGAACACCGGGGAGCTGTTTTTT. V gene TRBV2 combines with J gene TRBJ2-2; TRBD2 matches 8 bases. The V and J ends lost 6 bases and 1 base, in that order; junction bases with no gene match: 4. The CDR3 is 15 residues long. From germline, CDR1 is SNHLY and CDR2 FYNNEI.

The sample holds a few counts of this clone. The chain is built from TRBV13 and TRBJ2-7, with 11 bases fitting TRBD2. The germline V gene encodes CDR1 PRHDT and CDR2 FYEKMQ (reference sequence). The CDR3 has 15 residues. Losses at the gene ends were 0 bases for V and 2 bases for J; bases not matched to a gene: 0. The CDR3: CASSLGLAGAYEQYF. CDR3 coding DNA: TGTGCCAGCAGCTTAGGACTAGCGGGAGCCTACGAGCAGTACTTC.

CDR3 sequence reads: CASSFGGRDSYEQYF. DNA for the CDR3: TGTGCCAGCAGCTTTGGCGGGAGGGACTCCTACGAGCAGTACTTC. V gene TRBV13 combines with J gene TRBJ2-7, with TRBD2 matching 9 bases. V was pared by 3 bases and J by 0 bases, with 3 bases of the junction left unmatched. CDR3 size: 15 residues. From germline, CDR1 is PRHDT and CDR2 FYEKMQ (reference sequence).

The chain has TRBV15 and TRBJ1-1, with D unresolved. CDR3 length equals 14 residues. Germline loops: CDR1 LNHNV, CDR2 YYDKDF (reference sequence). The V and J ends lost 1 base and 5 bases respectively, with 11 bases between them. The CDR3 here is CATSRGPGMTEAFF. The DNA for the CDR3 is TGTGCCACCAGCAGAGGTCCGGGGATGACTGAAGCTTTCTTT.

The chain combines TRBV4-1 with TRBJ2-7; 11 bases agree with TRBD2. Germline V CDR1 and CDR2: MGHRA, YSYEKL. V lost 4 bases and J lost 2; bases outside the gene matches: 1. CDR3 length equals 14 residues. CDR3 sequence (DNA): TGCGCCAGCAGCCCACTAGCGGGAGCCTACGAGCAGTACTTC. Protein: CASSPLAGAYEQYF.

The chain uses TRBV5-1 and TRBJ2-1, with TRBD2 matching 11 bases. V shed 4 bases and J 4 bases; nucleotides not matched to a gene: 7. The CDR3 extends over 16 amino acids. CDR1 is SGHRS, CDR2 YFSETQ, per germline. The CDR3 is CASSNPGLAAYNEQFF. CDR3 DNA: TGCGCCAGCAGCAACCCGGGACTAGCGGCTTACAATGAGCAGTTCTTC. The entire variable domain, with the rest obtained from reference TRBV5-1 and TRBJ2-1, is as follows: KAGVTQTPRYLIKTRGQQVTLSCSPISGHRSVSWYQQTPGQGLQFLFEYFSETQRNKGNFPGRFSGRQFSNSRSEMNVSTLELGDSALYLCASSNPGLAAYNEQFFGPGTRLTVL.

The DNA for the CDR3 is TGCGCCAGCAGCTTATTGAGCGGGAGGGGCACCGGGGAGCTGTTTTTT. Encoded protein: CASSLLSGRGTGELFF. This sequence joins TRBV5-1 and TRBJ2-2, with 10 bases fitting TRBD2. The CDR3 consists of 16 residues. The germline gives CDR1 SGHRS, CDR2 YFSETQ. V gave up 2 bases and J gave up 4 bases; unmatched junction bases: 5. The variable domain in full, completed from reference TRBV5-1 and TRBJ2-2, reads KAGVTQTPRYLIKTRGQQVTLSCSPISGHRSVSWYQQTPGQGLQFLFEYFSETQRNKGNFPGRFSGRQFSNSRSEMNVSTLELGDSALYLCASSLLSGRGTGELFFGEGSRLTVL.